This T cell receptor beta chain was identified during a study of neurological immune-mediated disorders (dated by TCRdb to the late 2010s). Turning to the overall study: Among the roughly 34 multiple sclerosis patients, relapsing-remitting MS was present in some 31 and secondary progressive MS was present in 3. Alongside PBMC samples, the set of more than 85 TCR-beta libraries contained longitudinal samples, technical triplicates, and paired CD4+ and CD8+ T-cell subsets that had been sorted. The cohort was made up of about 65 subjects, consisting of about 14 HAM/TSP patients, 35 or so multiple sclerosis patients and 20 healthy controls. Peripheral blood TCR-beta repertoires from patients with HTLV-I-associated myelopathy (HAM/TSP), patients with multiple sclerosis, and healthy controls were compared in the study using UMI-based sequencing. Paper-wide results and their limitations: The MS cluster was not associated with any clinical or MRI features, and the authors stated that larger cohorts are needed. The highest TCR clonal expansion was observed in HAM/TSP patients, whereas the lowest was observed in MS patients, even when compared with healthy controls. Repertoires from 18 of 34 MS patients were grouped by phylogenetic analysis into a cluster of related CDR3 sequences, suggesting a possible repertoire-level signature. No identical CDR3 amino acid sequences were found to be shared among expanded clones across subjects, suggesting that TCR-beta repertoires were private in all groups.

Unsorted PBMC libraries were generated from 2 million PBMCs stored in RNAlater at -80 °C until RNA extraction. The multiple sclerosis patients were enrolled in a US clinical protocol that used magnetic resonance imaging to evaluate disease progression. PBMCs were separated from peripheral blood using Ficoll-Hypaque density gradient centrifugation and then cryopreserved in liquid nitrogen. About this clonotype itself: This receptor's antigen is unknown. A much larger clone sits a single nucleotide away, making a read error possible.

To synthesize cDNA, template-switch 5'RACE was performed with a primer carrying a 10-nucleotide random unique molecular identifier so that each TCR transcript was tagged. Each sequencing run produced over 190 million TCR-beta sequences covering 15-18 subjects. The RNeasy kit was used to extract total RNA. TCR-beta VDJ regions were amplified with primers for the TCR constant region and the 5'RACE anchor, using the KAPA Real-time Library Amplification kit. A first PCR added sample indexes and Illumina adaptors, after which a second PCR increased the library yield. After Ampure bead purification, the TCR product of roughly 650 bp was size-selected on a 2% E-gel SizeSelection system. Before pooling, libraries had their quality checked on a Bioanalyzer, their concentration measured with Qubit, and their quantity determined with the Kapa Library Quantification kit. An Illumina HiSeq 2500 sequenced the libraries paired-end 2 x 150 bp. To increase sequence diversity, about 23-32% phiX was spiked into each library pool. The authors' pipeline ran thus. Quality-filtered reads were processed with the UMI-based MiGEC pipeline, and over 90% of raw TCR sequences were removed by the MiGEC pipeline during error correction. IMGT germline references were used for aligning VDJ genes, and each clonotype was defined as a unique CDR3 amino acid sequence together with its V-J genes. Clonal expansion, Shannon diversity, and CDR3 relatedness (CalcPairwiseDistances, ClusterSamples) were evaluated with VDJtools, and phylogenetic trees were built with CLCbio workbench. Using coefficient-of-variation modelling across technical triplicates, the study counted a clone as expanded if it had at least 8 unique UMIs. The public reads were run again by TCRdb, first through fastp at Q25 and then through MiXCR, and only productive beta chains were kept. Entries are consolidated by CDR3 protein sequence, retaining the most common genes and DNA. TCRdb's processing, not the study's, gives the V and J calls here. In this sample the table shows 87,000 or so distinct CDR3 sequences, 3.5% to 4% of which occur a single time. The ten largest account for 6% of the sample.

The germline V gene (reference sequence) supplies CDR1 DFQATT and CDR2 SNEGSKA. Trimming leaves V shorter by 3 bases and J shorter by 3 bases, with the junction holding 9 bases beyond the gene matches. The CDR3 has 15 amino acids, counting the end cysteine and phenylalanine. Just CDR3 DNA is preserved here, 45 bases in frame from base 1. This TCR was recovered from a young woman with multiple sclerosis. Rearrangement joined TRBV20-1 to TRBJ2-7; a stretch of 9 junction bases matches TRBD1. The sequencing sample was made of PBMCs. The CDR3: CSARAGDRENYEQYF. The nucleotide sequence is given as TGCAGTGCTAGGGCAGGGGACAGGGAAAACTACGAGCAGTACTTC.